These 12 T cell receptor beta chains originate from one sample sequenced in a study of blood T cell repertoires in COVID-19. Some clones are missing from TCRdb's copy, which holds only in-frame ones; the method was immunoSEQ multiplex PCR. The repertoire consists of under 300,000 clones, with around 86% occurring once and the leading ten covering roughly 2%. The sample comprised peripheral blood. These receptors were collected from a man younger than 45 who had recovered from COVID-19.

About this clone itself: This specimen includes other DNA sequences encoding the same CDR3. The chain joins TRBV5-1 to TRBJ1-4, with D perhaps matching TRBD1 (5 bases). Trimming took off 4 bases at V and 8 bases at J, with 18 bases between the two ends. The CDR3 runs 15 residues. CDR1 is SGHRS, CDR2 YFSETQ, per germline. CDR3 sequence reads: CASSLDGQGGEKLFF. The CDR3 DNA is TGCGCCAGCAGCCTAGATGGGCAGGGTGGGGAAAAACTGTTTTTT.

V and J are TRBV3-1 (or the pseudogene TRBV3-2) and TRBJ1-4, with 9 bases aligning to TRBD1. Trimming took 5 bases from V and 12 from J; bases not matched to a gene: 10. Germline V lookup: CDR1 LGHDT, CDR2 YNNKEL (reference sequence). This CDR3 has 14 residues. The CDR3 region is CASSNTGGRDELFF. For the CDR3, the DNA is TGTGCCAGCAGCAACACAGGGGGCCGCGACGAACTGTTTTTT.

With regard to this clone: Other nucleotide sequences from this sample produce the same CDR3. The chain uses TRBV5-1 and TRBJ2-2; 9 nucleotides align to TRBD1. The germline gives CDR1 SGHRS, CDR2 YFSETQ. The length of the CDR3 is 14 residues. V lost 4 bases, J lost 4 bases, and 2 bases stayed unmatched. CDR3 sequence reads: CASSPGQGTGELFF. The CDR3 nucleotides are TGCGCCAGCAGCCCGGGACAGGGCACCGGGGAGCTGTTTTTT.

The chain carries TRBV27 and TRBJ1-2, with D possibly TRBD1 on 5 matching bases. In germline, CDR1 is MNHEY, CDR2 SMNVEV (reference sequence). V was shortened by 5 bases and J by 4 bases, with 17 bases between the two germline ends. This CDR3 has 15 amino acids. Here the CDR3 DNA reads TGTGCCAGCAGTAAGGACAAGCCTCACCGCTATGGCTACACCTTC. Translating gives CASSKDKPHRYGYTF.

The chain combines TRBV5-5 with TRBJ1-2; D gene ambiguous. The CDR3 is 15 residues long. The V end lost 0 bases, the J end lost 1 base, and 10 bases lay between the germline ends. Germline CDR1 and CDR2: SGHKS and YYEKEE (reference sequence). The CDR3 nucleotides read TGTGCCAGCAGCTTGGCTGGAGGACTTAACTATGGCTACACCTTC. This encodes CASSLAGGLNYGYTF.

The V call is TRBV9, the J call TRBJ2-7; D is perhaps TRBD2 (6 bases). Germline-derived CDR1 and CDR2 are SGDLS and YYNGEE. V gave up 0 bases and J gave up 8 bases, with 18 bases separating them. The CDR3 runs 15 residues. The CDR3 sequence is CASSVGRGLPPQQYV. The CDR3 DNA follows: TGTGCCAGCAGCGTAGGGCGGGGACTCCCACCCCAGCAGTACGTC.

This clone occurred a few times. The V call is TRBV29-1, the J call TRBJ2-7; D may be TRBD1 (6 bases). CDR3 length: 13 amino acids. Trimming took off 6 bases at V and 3 bases at J, with 15 bases between the two ends. From germline, CDR1 is SQVTM and CDR2 ANQGSEA. The CDR3 sequence: CSVRWGQNYEQYF. CDR3 nucleotides: TGCAGCGTGCGGTGGGGACAAAACTACGAGCAGTACTTC.

A word on this clone: The germline gene is not matched at one end of the junction; a read error may be the cause. The CDR3 nucleotides are TGTGCCATCAGTAGCGGGGGGGCCCAAGATACGCAGTATTTT. It specifies CAISSGGAQDTQYF. V gene TRBV6-5 combines with J gene TRBJ2-3, with 11 positions matching TRBD2. This CDR3 comprises 14 residues. Germline values: CDR1 MNHEY, CDR2 SVGAGI.

The CDR3 DNA sequence: TGTGCCAGCAGCCCAACGGGAGGGGGGGGCACTGAAGCTTTCTTT. It is translated as CASSPTGGGGTEAFF. This chain connects TRBV7-3 to TRBJ1-1, with D possibly matching TRBD1 (6 bases). V shed 5 bases and J shed 4 bases, with 17 bases lying between them. The CDR3 is made up of 15 amino acids. CDR1 SGHTA and CDR2 FQGTGA come from the germline V gene.

This rearrangement joins TRBV5-1 to TRBJ1-1; D is unresolved. Germline loops: CDR1 SGHRS, CDR2 YFSETQ. This CDR3 spans 14 amino acids. V shed 4 bases and J shed 3 bases, with 13 bases lying between them. The CDR3 coding sequence is TGCGCCAGCAGCACGACCGGAGTCGACACTGAAGCTTTCTTT. It is translated as CASSTTGVDTEAFF.

V usage is TRBV5-1 and J usage is TRBJ2-2; the match to TRBD2 covers 7 bases. This CDR3 has 15 amino acids. Germline lookup yields CDR1 SGHRS and CDR2 YFSETQ. The ends lost 1 base at V and 2 bases at J; junction bases unmatched: 2. CDR3 in amino acids: CASSLSGENTGELFF. CDR3 bases: TGCGCCAGCAGCTTGAGCGGGGAAAACACCGGGGAGCTGTTTTTT.

The chain links TRBV3-1 (or the pseudogene TRBV3-2) to TRBJ1-5; D is unresolved. V shed 2 bases and J shed 7 bases, with 15 bases lying between them. Per germline, CDR1 LGHDT and CDR2 YNNKEL (reference sequence). The CDR3 covers 15 residues. The CDR3 is CASSQSPPGKQPQHF. CDR3 nucleotide sequence: TGTGCCAGCAGCCAATCACCCCCGGGAAAACAGCCCCAGCATTTT.